The T cell receptor (beta chain) described here comes from a study of T cells in Graves' hyperthyroidism and ophthalmopathy. Overall study context: It was at initial diagnosis, before any treatment, that peripheral blood was collected. Notes on the study in general: Using 13 V-J features, a model discriminated ophthalmopathy from stable hyperthyroidism.

This clonotype has a handful of counts. Its cognate antigen is unknown. The CDR3 regions of TCR beta were amplified from RNA transcripts. TCR CDR3 underwent first-round RT-PCR with the HTBI primer set. MiXCR was run by TCRdb on the multiplex PCR reads, yielding one entry per CDR3 protein. The sample consists of 300,000 to 350,000 distinct CDR3 sequences, 15% to 20% of them appearing once. The receptor comes from a woman between 50 and 59 years old with Graves' hyperthyroidism. Material for sequencing was blood.

The CDR3 DNA reads as TGTGCCAGTTACGGACAGGTTGACACTGAAGCTTTCTTT. Amino acid sequence: CASYGQVDTEAFF. The genes are TRBV19 and TRBJ1-1; 7 positions match TRBD1. The CDR3 covers 13 residues. V shed 8 bases, J shed 3 bases, and the junction held 6 bases outside the gene matches. Germline assignment: CDR1 LNHDA and CDR2 SQIVND (reference sequence).